This T cell receptor (beta chain) was captured in a study of T cell responses to AZD1222 COVID-19 vaccine. The CDR3 has 12 amino acids. Germline V CDR1 and CDR2: SGHNT, YYREEE (reference sequence). V was trimmed by 2 bases and J by 2 bases, leaving 5 bases between them. About this clone itself: Antigen unknown.

General study findings and limits: In the spike-specific TCR repertoire, nearly half reportedly target unmutated variant regions.

The assay was immunoSEQ multiplex PCR, and TCRdb's table has in-frame clones only and misses some. The sample lists 150,000 to 200,000 clones, approximately 93% seen once, with under 1.5% in the top ten. The source material was peripheral blood, sampled 28 days after the second AZD1222 dose. This sequence was found in an adult who received the AZD1222 COVID-19 vaccine. The rearrangement joins TRBV5-4 to TRBJ2-7, with a tentative D call TRBD2 (5 bases). CDR3 in DNA: TGTGCCAGCAGCTTCGGGACCTACGAGCAGTACTTC. Translating gives CASSFGTYEQYF. Drawing the rest from reference TRBV5-4 and TRBJ2-7, the complete variable domain is ETGVTQSPTHLIKTRGQQVTLRCSSQSGHNTVSWYQQALGQGPQFIFQYYREEENGRGNFPPRFSGLQFPNYSSELNVNALELDDSALYLCASSFGTYEQYFGPGTRLTVT.